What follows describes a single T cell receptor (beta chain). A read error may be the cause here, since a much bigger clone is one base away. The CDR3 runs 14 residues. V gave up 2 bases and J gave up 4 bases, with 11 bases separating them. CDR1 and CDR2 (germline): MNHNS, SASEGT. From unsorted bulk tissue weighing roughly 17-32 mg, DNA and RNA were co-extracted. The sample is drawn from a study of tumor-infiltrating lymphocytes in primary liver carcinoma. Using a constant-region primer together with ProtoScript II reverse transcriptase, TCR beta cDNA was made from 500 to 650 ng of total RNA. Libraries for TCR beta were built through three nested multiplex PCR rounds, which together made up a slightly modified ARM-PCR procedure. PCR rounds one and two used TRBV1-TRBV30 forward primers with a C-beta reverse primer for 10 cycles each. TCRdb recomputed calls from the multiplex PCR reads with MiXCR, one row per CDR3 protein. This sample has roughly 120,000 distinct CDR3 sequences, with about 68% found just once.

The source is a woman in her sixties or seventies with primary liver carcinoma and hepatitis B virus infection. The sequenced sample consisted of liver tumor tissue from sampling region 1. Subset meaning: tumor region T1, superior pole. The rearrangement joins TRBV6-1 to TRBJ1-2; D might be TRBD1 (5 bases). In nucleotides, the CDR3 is TGTGCCAGCAGTGAATGCGGGGCCGGCTATGGCTACACCTTC. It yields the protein CASSECGAGYGYTF.